These T cell receptor beta chains were read from a single sample in a study of beta chain features in type 1 diabetes. Clones were read by immunoSEQ multiplex PCR, and TCRdb kept only the in-frame ones, dropping some. The profile covers roughly 70,000 clones, with around 49% appearing a single time and around 0.7% taken by the ten largest. Sequencing was performed on central memory CD4+ T cells from blood. The receptors were sampled from a man aged 25-45 years with type 1 diabetes. Both conserved end residues are part of each CDR3. A D gene is named only where the DNA matches it firmly. Some rows mark clone size as missing; the rest say once, few, many or name a class of expanded clone.

d_gene,v_gene,abundance,j_gene,CDR3nt,CDR3aa
-,TRBV5-4,few,TRBJ1-1,TGTGCCAGCAGCCCCCGACAGACGAACACTGAAGCTTTCTTT,CASSPRQTNTEAFF
-,TRBV5-1,few,TRBJ1-2,TGCGCCAGCAGCTTAACAGTGGCTTTTAACTATGGCTACACCTTC,CASSLTVAFNYGYTF
TRBD2,TRBV6-5,-,TRBJ2-7,TGTGCCAGCAGTTACTTAGCGGGAGGCCCTTACGAGCAGTACTTC,CASSYLAGGPYEQYF
TRBD1,TRBV7-9,once,TRBJ1-6,TGTGCCAGCAGCCGCGGACAGGGGGCGCAGGGGTCACCCCTCCACTTT,CASSRGQGAQGSPLHF
-,TRBV29-1,few,TRBJ1-1,TGCAGCGTTGAAGATCGTCCGGAGCACACTGAAGCTTTCTTT,CSVEDRPEHTEAFF
TRBD2,TRBV10-3,few,TRBJ2-3,TGTGCCATCAGTGAGACCCTAGCGGGAGTGCAAGATACGCAGTATTTT,CAISETLAGVQDTQYF
TRBD1,TRBV28,-,TRBJ2-5,TGTGCCAGCAGCCCCGGGACAGCGTACCAAGAGACCCAGTACTTC,CASSPGTAYQETQYF
-,TRBV7-9,few,TRBJ2-5,TGTGCCAGCAGGATGTTCGGGGTCCAAGAGACCCAGTACTTC,CASRMFGVQETQYF
TRBD1,TRBV5-4,-,TRBJ2-5,TGTGCCAGCAGCCTGGGACAGCAAGAGACCCAGTACTTC,CASSLGQQETQYF
-,TRBV7-8,-,TRBJ1-5,TGTGCCAGCAGCTTAAGTGGGGCGGGGATTAGCAATCAGCCCCAGCATTTT,CASSLSGAGISNQPQHF
TRBD2,TRBV5-6,few,TRBJ2-3,TGTGCCAGCAGCTGGGGTAGCGGGGGGGCCGCAGATACGCAGTATTTT,CASSWGSGGAADTQYF
TRBD1,TRBV27,-,TRBJ2-7,TGTGCCAGCAGACCCCTCGGGACAGGGGTCCGCACCGCCTACGAGCAGTACTTC,CASRPLGTGVRTAYEQYF
TRBD1,TRBV7-9,-,TRBJ1-2,TGTGCCAGCAGCCTAAACACCGGGACAGGGTCGGGAGGCTACACCTTC,CASSLNTGTGSGGYTF
TRBD1,TRBV11-2,few,TRBJ1-3,TGTGCCAGCAGCCAACAGGGGAACACCATATATTTT,CASSQQGNTIYF
TRBD2,TRBV5-8,-,TRBJ2-3,TGTGCCAGCAGCGCTGGACTAGCGGGGGGCACAGATACGCAGTATTTT,CASSAGLAGGTDTQYF
-,TRBV6-6,-,TRBJ2-3,TGTGCCAGCAGTTACGAGTACAGGCCAGATACGCAGTATTTT,CASSYEYRPDTQYF
TRBD1,TRBV5-1,-,TRBJ2-3,TGCGCCAGCAGCTTCAAGGGGGCTAGCACAGATACGCAGTATTTT,CASSFKGASTDTQYF
TRBD2,TRBV11-2,few,TRBJ2-5,TGTGCCAGCAGCGTTTGGACTAGCGGGGGGGAGCACCAAGAGACCCAGTACTTC,CASSVWTSGGEHQETQYF
TRBD1,TRBV5-1,few,TRBJ2-1,TGCGCCAGCAGCTTGGGGGCCGGGACAGGGGGCTGGAATGAGCAGTTCTTC,CASSLGAGTGGWNEQFF
TRBD1,TRBV5-6,-,TRBJ2-5,TGTGCCAGCACGAAACGGACAGGGGGCTTGGGAGAGACCCAGTACTTC,CASTKRTGGLGETQYF
-,TRBV30,-,TRBJ2-5,TGTGCCTGGAGTAGAGGGTTGGGAGAGACCCAGTACTTC,CAWSRGLGETQYF
TRBD1,TRBV10-3,-,TRBJ1-1,TGTGCCATCAGAGGATCGGACAGGGCGAACACTGAAGCTTTCTTT,CAIRGSDRANTEAFF
-,TRBV11-2,-,TRBJ1-3,TGTGCCAGCAGCAAGACCTTGGCCGGGAACACCATATATTTT,CASSKTLAGNTIYF
-,TRBV30,few,TRBJ2-2,TGTGCCTGGGCGCCACTGGGCCAAGCGAACACCGGGGAGCTGTTTTTT,CAWAPLGQANTGELFF
-,TRBV11-3,few,TRBJ2-1,TGTGCCAGCAGCTTGGGTAACGGGGGACTCAGTGAGCAGTTCTTC,CASSLGNGGLSEQFF
-,TRBV7-2,once,TRBJ2-7,TGTGCCAGCAGCTTGACCGGGAGCAGAACCTACGAGCAGTACTTC,CASSLTGSRTYEQYF
-,TRBV5-6,-,TRBJ1-1,TGTGCCAGCAGCTTGGTAGGGGGTATGAACACTGAAGCTTTCTTT,CASSLVGGMNTEAFF
TRBD1,TRBV29-1,-,TRBJ1-2,TGCAGCGTTGAAGGGTTTCGACAGGGTGGAGGCTACACCTTC,CSVEGFRQGGGYTF
TRBD2,TRBV2,-,TRBJ2-3,TGTGCCAGCAGTGCGGTAGCGGGGGCCACAGATACGCAGTATTTT,CASSAVAGATDTQYF
TRBD1,TRBV14,-,TRBJ1-2,TGTGCCAGCAGCCAAAGGGGGCGAGGCTACACCTTC,CASSQRGRGYTF
TRBD2,TRBV19,-,TRBJ2-1,TGTGCCAGTAGACCGGGACTAGCGGGAGGTTACAATGAGCAGTTCTTC,CASRPGLAGGYNEQFF
-,TRBV2,medium-sized,TRBJ2-1,TGTGCCAGCACTCCCGGGGTCAATGAGCAGTTCTTC,CASTPGVNEQFF
TRBD1,TRBV11-3,few,TRBJ1-2,TGTGCCAGCAGCTCTACCCGGGACAGGGGGCCGGGGTACACCTTC,CASSSTRDRGPGYTF
-,TRBV11-2,-,TRBJ2-3,TGTGCCAGCAGCTTAGATGGGGACTCATTCTGGACAGATACGCAGTATTTT,CASSLDGDSFWTDTQYF
TRBD1,TRBV29-1,few,TRBJ1-2,TGCAGCGGCACAGGGGGCGGTGGCTACACCTTC,CSGTGGGGYTF
-,TRBV11-2,-,TRBJ2-7,TGTGCCAGCAGCGCCGGGACATCATTATCCTACGAGCAGTACTTC,CASSAGTSLSYEQYF
-,TRBV30,-,TRBJ2-1,TGTGCCTGGGGGAGGGGGGGCTATAACAATGAGCAGTTCTTC,CAWGRGGYNNEQFF
-,TRBV14,-,TRBJ1-6,TGTGCCAGCAGCCAAGATTTTTATGGCGGGGACTCCTATAATTCACCCCTCCACTTT,CASSQDFYGGDSYNSPLHF
-,TRBV28,once,TRBJ2-5,TGTGCCAGCAGTTCGGGAGCGGACTTCCAAGAGACCCAGTACTTC,CASSSGADFQETQYF
TRBD1,TRBV5-1,-,TRBJ1-1,TGCGCCAGCAGCGCGGGACAGGGACTTTATGGCACTGAAGCTTTCTTT,CASSAGQGLYGTEAFF
TRBD2,TRBV6-6,-,TRBJ2-1,TGTGCCAGCAGTTCGGGGACTAGCGGATCCTACAATGAGCAGTTCTTC,CASSSGTSGSYNEQFF
-,TRBV7-9,-,TRBJ2-5,TGTGCCAGCAGCCTAGTCGGGGAGACCCAGTACTTC,CASSLVGETQYF
-,TRBV19,-,TRBJ1-4,TGTGCCAGTAGCCAAACAGGCGCAACTAATGAAAAACTGTTTTTT,CASSQTGATNEKLFF
-,TRBV7-9,few,TRBJ2-2,TGTGCCAGCAGCACACAGTCCACCGGGGAGCTGTTTTTT,CASSTQSTGELFF
-,TRBV5-5,-,TRBJ2-3,TGTGCCAGCAGCCAAGGTCGAGACGGGGCGCAGTATTTT,CASSQGRDGAQYF
TRBD1,TRBV2,-,TRBJ2-3,TGTGCCAGCAGTGCCGGGACAGGGGGCACAGATACGCAGTATTTT,CASSAGTGGTDTQYF
TRBD1,TRBV7-9,few,TRBJ2-3,TGTGCCAGCAGCTTAGCGCGACAGGGGGGCACTAGCACAGATACGCAGTATTTT,CASSLARQGGTSTDTQYF
-,TRBV5-4,-,TRBJ2-3,TGTGCCAGCACCCGACCCGGGAACACAGATACGCAGTATTTT,CASTRPGNTDTQYF
-,TRBV2,-,TRBJ2-5,TGTGCCAGCAGTGAAGCGCTTCAGGCCTCCGGGACCCAGTACTTC,CASSEALQASGTQYF